The entry below describes one T cell receptor beta chain. The specificity of this receptor is unknown. The sample holds no much larger clone one base away, and base qualities are not on file. Collaborating institutions collected whole blood in K2EDTA tubes following their own protocols. For TCRbeta analysis, collaborator samples were shipped as frozen whole blood, as isolated PBMCs, or as DNA extracted from either sample type. From cysteine to phenylalanine, the CDR3 is 13 amino acids long. The sequence is cut down to CDR3 DNA, 39 bases in frame from base 1. Trimming costs V 5 bases and J 1 base, and their ends lie 8 bases apart. The data were taken from a study of blood T cell repertoires in COVID-19 (dated by TCRdb to the early 2020s). Concerning the study at large: Collaborator samples came from the United States, Italy and Spain and covered acute and convalescent phases of COVID-19. The prospective study material was composed of cDNA or gDNA derived from T cells, B-cell-depleted T cells, or PBMCs. The dataset comprised deeply sampled blood TCRbeta repertoires from subjects exposed to, actively infected with, or recovered from COVID-19. The repertoires were made available in a free public database intended to serve as a resource for research on the immune response to SARS-CoV-2. Samples came from the ongoing ImmuneRACE study (first 160 participants) plus 1,254 subjects from 6 global collaborators. A de-identified subject ID, COVID-19 status, age in years and sex were almost always included in the sample metadata. Where available, HLA class I and class II types were obtained from metadata supplied by the sample provider rather than from assay-based typing. The research as a whole found: The quantity of clinical and demographic metadata differed by source and by participant and was supplied without curation.

TCRbeta CDR3 regions were amplified from genomic DNA using the immunoSEQ Assay, a bias-controlled multiplex PCR. On the authors' methods: The number of nucleated cells in each sample was estimated by amplification of reference gene primers within the assay. Sequence reads were collapsed and filtered to measure the absolute abundance of every unique TCRbeta CDR3 rearrangement. For each sample, productive Simpson clonality was calculated as the square root of Simpson's diversity index over productive rearrangements. Here the immuneACCESS table is served through TCRdb, limited to in-frame sequences with V and J called. Missing clones are a known gap in these copies; in checked studies unresolved V genes cover under half, and the rest lacks a known reason. Clone size and the V and J calls come from that table; the DNA yielded D and trimming. In this sample the table shows 35,000 to 40,000 clones, about 90% of which occur a single time. In total, the top ten clones hold around 10% of the sample.

The rearranged chain carries TRBV12-3 or TRBV12-4 and TRBJ1-1; the best D guess is TRBD1, with 5 bases matching. Sequenced input: peripheral blood. The sequence was collected from a man aged 70 or older with acute or convalescent COVID-19. The nucleotide sequence is TGTGCCAGCAGTCGACAGAGGAACACTGAAGCTTTCTTT. The resulting protein is CASSRQRNTEAFF.